This passage covers 8 T cell receptor beta chains from one sample sequenced in a study of cytomegalovirus exposure and HLA in healthy donors. A multiplex PCR was run with 60 Vbeta primers and 13 Jbeta primers. Only in-frame clones appear in the TCRdb table, and some are missing; sequencing was by immunoSEQ multiplex PCR. The table includes more than 95,000 clones, around 81% detected once. The sequenced material came from PBMCs. These receptors were collected from a woman aged 25-40 years in good health and CMV-seronegative.

This rearrangement joins TRBV5-5 to TRBJ1-5; possibly TRBD1 for D (5 bases). CDR3 length: 14 amino acids. The ends were cut back, 0 bases at V and 5 bases at J, with 9 bases in the middle. Germline loops: CDR1 SGHKS, CDR2 YYEKEE (reference sequence). CDR3 loop: CASSLGLRDQPQHF. The CDR3 DNA reads TGTGCCAGCAGCTTGGGGCTCAGGGATCAGCCCCAGCATTTT.

This rearrangement joins TRBV19 to TRBJ2-3; 11 bases are a match to TRBD2. Unmatched junction bases numbered 12, after V lost 5 bases and J lost 2 bases. The CDR3 consists of 18 residues. Germline lookup yields CDR1 LNHDA and CDR2 SQIVND (reference sequence). CDR3 sequence (DNA): TGTGCCAGTAGTCTGACCCCTGGGACTAGCGGCAACACAGATACGCAGTATTTT. It specifies CASSLTPGTSGNTDTQYF.

Comments on this clone: This likely reflects a read error, since a far larger clone is one base away. Different DNA sequences within this sample yield the same CDR3. For the CDR3, the DNA is TGTGCCAGCAGCTTGGTGGGGGGGGAGGACCAAGAGACCCAGTACTTC. It encodes CASSLVGGEDQETQYF. This chain uses TRBV5-6 with TRBJ2-5; TRBD2 agrees at 7 bases. Germline V gives CDR1 SGHDT, CDR2 YYEEEE. The V segment lost 0 bases and the J segment 0 bases; nucleotides outside the gene matches: 5. This CDR3 has 16 residues.

The chain employs TRBV14 and TRBJ2-5; 8 bases agree with TRBD2. TRBJ2-7 matches the DNA end more closely, so the J call is doubtful. Germline lookup yields CDR1 SGHDN and CDR2 FVKESK. This CDR3 spans 17 amino acids. The CDR3 DNA reads TGTGCCAGCAGCCAAGATAATAGCGGGGCAGTTTTTGGCGAGCAGTACTTC. It encodes CASSQDNSGAVFGEQYF.

A single count supports this clone. The V and J genes are TRBV19 and TRBJ2-7, with 8 bases identical to TRBD1. Trimming took 3 bases from V and 2 from J; bases not matched to a gene: 3. CDR3 length: 14 residues. Germline CDR1 and CDR2: LNHDA and SQIVND (reference sequence). CDR3 residues: CASSMGTGTYEQYF. The CDR3 region has the DNA TGTGCCAGTAGTATGGGGACAGGAACCTACGAGCAGTACTTC.

The chain is built from TRBV5-1 and TRBJ2-7; D gene uncertain. Germline lookup yields CDR1 SGHRS and CDR2 YFSETQ. The V and J ends lost 6 bases and 2 bases respectively, with 12 bases between them. The CDR3 contains 13 residues. CDR3 amino acids: CASTQPGAYEQYF. Written as DNA, the CDR3 is TGCGCCAGCACCCAGCCTGGAGCCTACGAGCAGTACTTC.

V is TRBV5-4 and J is TRBJ2-6, with a weak D call TRBD2 (7 bases). Germline CDR1 reads SGHNT; CDR2 reads YYREEE (reference sequence). CDR3 length equals 16 residues. V shed 4 bases and J shed 1 base, with 12 bases lying between them. The CDR3 spells CASSPRGGSGANVLTF. The DNA for the CDR3 is TGTGCCAGCAGCCCGAGGGGGGGGTCTGGGGCCAACGTCCTGACTTTC. Together with reference TRBV5-4 and TRBJ2-6, the CDR3 gives the full variable domain: ETGVTQSPTHLIKTRGQQVTLRCSSQSGHNTVSWYQQALGQGPQFIFQYYREEENGRGNFPPRFSGLQFPNYSSELNVNALELDDSALYLCASSPRGGSGANVLTFGAGSRLTVL.

Remarks on this clone: A junction boundary mismatches the germline segment, possibly from a read error. The CDR3 region is CSSSLASGREPNTGELFF. For the CDR3, the DNA is TGTTCCAGCAGCTTAGCTAGCGGGAGAGAGCCGAACACCGGGGAGCTGTTTTTT. The chain recombines TRBV7-9 with TRBJ2-2; 10 bases are a match to TRBD2. Germline loops: CDR1 SEHNR, CDR2 FQNEAQ (reference sequence). This CDR3 is built from 18 residues.